These 19 T cell receptor beta chains were sequenced from one sample in a study of T-cell reconstitution after alpha-beta-depleted transplantation in children. Unique molecular identifiers were incorporated into the prepared TCRbeta library. TCRdb redid the calling of the PCR reads with MiXCR, one entry per CDR3 protein. The repertoire holds 450,000 to 600,000 distinct CDR3 sequences, with roughly a tenth as singletons. The source was PBMCs, collected before TCRalphabeta/CD19-depleted stem cell transplant. The receptors shown here come from a child aged 2-15 years with inherited bone marrow failure, due to receive a stem cell transplant.

This clonotype was observed at least ten times. The chain couples TRBV4-2 to TRBJ2-1; D might be TRBD1 or TRBD2, each matching 7 bases. Germline V gene data show CDR1 as LGHNA and CDR2 as YNFKEQ. Trimming took 2 bases from V and 5 from J, leaving 16 bases between them. This CDR3 is 16 amino acids long. The CDR3 DNA sequence: TGTGCCAGCAGCCAATCCGCGGGAGACAGGGACAATGAGCAGTTCTTC. It encodes CASSQSAGDRDNEQFF.

This clonotype was counted at least ten times. The chain couples TRBV4-3 to TRBJ1-1; no definite D call. The germline gives CDR1 LGHNA, CDR2 YSLEER. Trimming removed 0 bases from V and 7 bases from J, with 12 bases in between. This CDR3 contains 14 residues. CDR3 sequence: CASSQDQRAVEAFF. The CDR3 DNA sequence: TGCGCCAGCAGCCAAGATCAGCGGGCAGTTGAAGCTTTCTTT.

This clonotype came up a few times. The rearrangement joins TRBV7-2 to TRBJ2-1; D gene unclear. Germline-derived CDR1 and CDR2 are SGHTA and FQGNSA. CDR3 length: 14 amino acids. V was shortened by 2 bases and J by 3 bases, with 8 bases between the two germline ends. The CDR3, as DNA: TGTGCCAGCAGCTTAAGGTTAGACTACAATGAGCAGTTCTTC. Its translation: CASSLRLDYNEQFF.

This clonotype was seen at least ten times. This chain joins TRBV4-1 and TRBJ2-3; D is unresolved. The CDR3 totals 15 residues. Germline assignment: CDR1 MGHRA and CDR2 YSYEKL. V lost 5 bases to trimming and J lost 1 base, with 13 bases between them. The CDR3 nucleotides read TGCGCCAGCAGCGCAAGAAGGGTGGGCACAGATACGCAGTATTTT. Translating it yields CASSARRVGTDTQYF.

V gene TRBV19 combines with J gene TRBJ2-7; 9 bases fit TRBD2. The ends lost 2 bases at V and 2 bases at J; junction bases unmatched: 4. This CDR3 has 15 amino acids. The germline V gene encodes CDR1 LNHDA and CDR2 SQIVND (reference sequence). The CDR3 sequence: CASSIFPSGTYEQYF. The CDR3 DNA reads TGTGCCAGTAGTATATTTCCTAGCGGGACCTACGAGCAGTACTTC. Supplemented by reference TRBV19 and TRBJ2-7, the full variable domain reads DGGITQSPKYLFRKEGQNVTLSCEQNLNHDAMYWYRQDPGQGLRLIYYSQIVNDFQKGDIAEGYSVSREKKESFPLTVTSAQKNPTAFYLCASSIFPSGTYEQYFGPGTRLTVT.

The chain employs TRBV7-2 and TRBJ2-7; 11 positions agree with TRBD2. Germline V lookup: CDR1 SGHTA, CDR2 FQGNSA. Trimming removed 1 base from V and 7 bases from J; junction bases left unmatched: 9. The CDR3 contains 16 residues. The CDR3 sequence: CASSLDRSSGGQEQYF. CDR3 DNA sequence: TGTGCCAGCAGCTTAGATAGGTCTAGCGGGGGGCAGGAGCAGTACTTC.

This clonotype was found many times. The V gene is TRBV6-5, the J gene TRBJ2-2; D gene uncertain. The CDR3 sequence is 15 residues long. Germline V gene data show CDR1 as MNHEY and CDR2 as SVGAGI. The ends were cut back, 0 bases at V and 0 bases at J, with 5 bases in the middle. The CDR3 here is CASSYSTTNTGELFF. The CDR3 nucleotides are TGTGCCAGCAGTTACTCTACCACGAACACCGGGGAGCTGTTTTTT.

This clonotype was recorded a few times. V usage is TRBV20-1 and J usage is TRBJ2-7; 7 bases fit TRBD2. The trim removed 4 bases at V and 7 bases at J, leaving 7 bases unmatched. From germline, CDR1 is DFQATT and CDR2 SNEGSKA (reference sequence). CDR3 length equals 12 residues. CDR3 sequence (DNA): TGCAGTGCTAAGGCGGGAGTCTTAGAGCAGTACTTC. Its translation: CSAKAGVLEQYF.

This clonotype was observed at least ten times. The chain uses TRBV11-2 and TRBJ2-1; TRBD1 aligns across 7 bases. Losses at the gene ends were 5 bases for V and 10 bases for J; bases not matched to a gene: 8. This CDR3 region has 13 residues. The V gene's germline CDR1 is SGHAT and CDR2 FQNNGV. The CDR3 DNA follows: TGTGCCAGCAGCCAGACACAGGGGTTAGAGCAGTTCTTC. Protein sequence: CASSQTQGLEQFF.

In this sample, this clonotype turned up a few times. V usage is TRBV20-1 and J usage is TRBJ2-7, with 7 bases that match TRBD2. In germline, CDR1 is DFQATT, CDR2 SNEGSKA (reference sequence). CDR3 length: 15 amino acids. The ends lost 1 base at V and 5 bases at J; junction bases unmatched: 11. This chain's CDR3 is CSARVLGRENHEQYF. The DNA for the CDR3 is TGCAGTGCTAGAGTCCTGGGGCGGGAGAACCACGAGCAGTACTTC.

This clonotype was counted only a few times. This chain links TRBV28 with TRBJ1-2; no clear D. The length of the CDR3 is 13 residues. V shed 6 bases and J shed 8 bases, with 16 bases lying between them. Germline assignment: CDR1 MDHEN and CDR2 SYDVKM. The CDR3 nucleotides are TGTGCCAGCAGGTCCCCCTCGTATGGCGGCTACACCTTC. It yields the protein CASRSPSYGGYTF.

This clonotype was found many times. The chain couples TRBV5-6 to TRBJ2-5, with D perhaps matching TRBD2 (5 bases). The length of the CDR3 is 13 residues. Germline lookup yields CDR1 SGHDT and CDR2 YYEEEE. Trimming removed 4 bases at V and 5 bases at J, with 12 bases between. The CDR3 nucleotides read TGTGCCAGCAGCGCACACCCGGGGGAGACCCAGTACTTC. Protein: CASSAHPGETQYF.

This clonotype has at least ten counts. The V and J genes are TRBV12-3 or TRBV12-4 and TRBJ1-4; tentatively, D is TRBD1 (5 bases). Trimming removed 8 bases from V and 5 bases from J, with 15 bases in between. The CDR3 contains 14 residues. CDR3 bases: TGTGCCAGCTCTACTGGACACGCAAATGAAAAACTGTTTTTT. This codes for CASSTGHANEKLFF.

This clonotype was counted many times. The rearrangement joins TRBV7-2 to TRBJ2-7; perhaps TRBD1 as D (6 bases). CDR3 size: 17 residues. The V gene lost 3 bases and the J gene lost 4 bases, with 22 bases spanning the gap. Looked up from germline, CDR1 is SGHTA and CDR2 is FQGNSA. Written as DNA, the CDR3 is TGTGCCAGCAGCTTCATCGACAGGCCCGTCGACTTTTACGAGCAGTACTTC. Translation: CASSFIDRPVDFYEQYF.

With regard to this clonotype: A much larger clone sits a single nucleotide away, making a read error possible. This sequence joins TRBV4-3 and TRBJ2-7; the match to TRBD1 covers 9 bases. The CDR3 contains 14 residues. From germline, CDR1 is LGHNA and CDR2 YSLEER. The CDR3 DNA is TGCGCCAGCAGCCCCCTACAGGGGGCCTACGACCAGTACTTC. Protein: CASSPLQGAYDQYF.

This CDR3 reads CASSLRDGEYMYF. The CDR3 region has the DNA TGTGCCAGCAGTTTAAGGGACGGGGAGTATATGTACTTC. The chain joins TRBV27 to TRBJ2-7; D possibly uses TRBD1 or TRBD2 (5 bases each). The germline CDR1 and CDR2 sequences are MNHEY and SMNVEV (reference sequence). Trimming removed 2 bases at V and 12 bases at J, with 17 bases between. CDR3 length: 13 residues.

This clonotype was detected many times. Germline is not matched at one junction end, which may reflect a read error. The chain employs TRBV20-1 and TRBJ2-7; TRBD1 aligns across 8 bases. The CDR3 runs 14 residues. CDR1 is DFQATT and CDR2 is SNEGSKA in the germline V gene (reference sequence). CDR3 sequence (DNA): TGCAGTGCTGGAGACAGGGGACTTCCCTACGAGCAGTACTTC. Its protein is CSAGDRGLPYEQYF.

This clonotype was observed a few times. The chain employs TRBV29-1 and TRBJ2-1, with D tentatively TRBD1 or TRBD2 (5 bases each). The V end lost 3 bases, the J end lost 10 bases, and 22 bases lay between the germline ends. Looked up from germline, CDR1 is SQVTM and CDR2 is ANQGSEA. This CDR3 is built from 15 residues. The CDR3 DNA is TGCAGCGTTGACGGTCGGGGCCGCGCAATGGGGGAGCAGTTCTTC. Protein product: CSVDGRGRAMGEQFF.

The gene calls are TRBV30 and TRBJ2-6, with D uncertain. This CDR3 region has 15 residues. With 5 bases removed from V and 0 bases from J, the gap between germline ends came to 11 bases. Per the germline V gene, CDR1 is GTSNPN and CDR2 is SVGIG (reference sequence). CDR3 amino acids: CAWSRTPSGANVLTF. The DNA of the CDR3 is TGTGCCTGGTCCCGAACACCCTCTGGGGCCAACGTCCTGACTTTC. Based on the CDR3 plus reference TRBV30 and TRBJ2-6, the full variable domain is SQTIHQWPATLVQPVGSPLSLECTVEGTSNPNLYWYRQAAGRGLQLLFYSVGIGQISSEVPQNLSASRPQDRQFILSSKKLLLSDSGFYLCAWSRTPSGANVLTFGAGSRLTVL.